A selection of T cell receptor beta chains follows, all from one sample in a study of blood T cell repertoires in COVID-19. Sequencing was performed with immunoSEQ multiplex PCR; in TCRdb, only in-frame clones are kept and a portion is missing. The top ten hold around 5% of the sample, which has about 200,000 clones, roughly 86% seen once. Sequenced input: PBMCs or T cells enriched from blood (not recorded which). Source of these receptors: a man aged 40-49 years with acute COVID-19. CDR3s include the opening cysteine and the closing phenylalanine or tryptophan. The order of the fields is V gene, D gene, clone size, J gene, CDR3 protein, CDR3 DNA. The D gene is left open where the match is weak. A clone size is listed for some rows: how often the clone was seen (once, few, many), or a class if it is expanded.

>TRBV28|TRBD2|.|TRBJ2-4
CASRRAGGHIQYF
TGTGCCAGCAGAAGGGCGGGAGGGCACATTCAGTACTTC
>TRBV11-2|TRBD2|once|TRBJ2-2
CASSLWFSGRRGELFF
TGTGCCAGCAGCTTATGGTTTAGCGGGAGGCGAGGGGAGCTGTTTTTT
>TRBV7-9|TRBD2|few|TRBJ2-5
CASSQGLAGVGETQYF
TGTGCCAGCAGCCAGGGACTAGCGGGAGTGGGGGAGACCCAGTACTTC
>TRBV5-4|TRBD2|.|TRBJ2-2
CASSTGGDNTGELFF
TGTGCCAGCAGTACCGGGGGGGACAACACCGGGGAGCTGTTTTTT
>TRBV7-9|TRBD2|.|TRBJ2-3
CASSFIQGGPDTQYF
TGTGCCAGCAGCTTCATCCAGGGAGGGCCAGATACGCAGTATTTT
>TRBV7-2|.|.|TRBJ2-7
CASSLSGSVGEQYF
TGTGCCAGCAGCTTATCGGGGTCCGTCGGTGAGCAGTACTTC
>TRBV6-2/TRBV6-3|.|.|TRBJ1-2
CASSYSGGAINGYTF
TGTGCCAGCAGTTACTCTGGGGGCGCGATAAATGGCTACACCTTC
>TRBV6-5|.|.|TRBJ2-5
CASSRDRQETQYF
TGTGCCAGCAGCCGCGACAGGCAAGAGACCCAGTACTTC
>TRBV5-4|TRBD2|once|TRBJ2-5
CASSLGLAVGGQETQYF
TGTGCCAGCAGCTTGGGACTAGCAGTGGGGGGCCAAGAGACCCAGTACTTC
>TRBV3-1/TRBV3-2|.|few|TRBJ1-6
CASQPGLLSPLHF
TGTGCCAGCCAACCGGGACTTCTTTCACCCCTCCACTTT
>TRBV18|TRBD1|.|TRBJ2-7
CASSPSRVGRGEQYF
TGTGCCAGCTCACCAAGTCGGGTGGGCAGGGGGGAGCAGTACTTC
>TRBV20-1|.|.|TRBJ1-1
CSASSGRAFF
TGCAGTGCTAGTTCGGGTAGGGCTTTCTTT
>TRBV29-1|TRBD1|once|TRBJ2-7
CSVPGQGYSYEQYF
TGCAGCGTACCGGGACAGGGTTATTCCTACGAGCAGTACTTC
>TRBV19|.|.|TRBJ1-2
CASSNRGSYGYTF
TGTGCCAGTAGTAATCGGGGAAGCTATGGCTACACCTTC
>TRBV6-6|TRBD1|.|TRBJ2-7
CASSSSQGAVYEQYF
TGTGCCAGCAGTTCTTCACAGGGGGCAGTCTACGAGCAGTACTTC
>TRBV6-5|.|once|TRBJ1-5
CASRVTGTHQPQHF
TGTGCCAGCAGAGTAACAGGGACCCATCAGCCCCAGCATTTT
>TRBV7-9|.|few|TRBJ1-2
CASSLGEYGYTF
TGTGCCAGCAGCTTGGGCGAATATGGCTACACCTTC
>TRBV11-1|.|.|TRBJ2-3
CASSLAGEDTQYF
TGTGCCAGCAGCTTAGCCGGGGAAGATACGCAGTATTTT
>TRBV6-4|TRBD2|.|TRBJ2-1
CASSDSIGSVGGEQFF
TGTGCCAGCAGTGACTCGATCGGGAGCGTGGGGGGGGAGCAGTTCTTC
>TRBV25-1|TRBD1|.|TRBJ2-7
CASSDGVGTGSYEQYF
TGTGCCAGCAGTGATGGGGTGGGGACAGGGTCGTACGAGCAGTACTTC
>TRBV7-6|TRBD1|.|TRBJ2-2
CASSLEGQGGTGELFF
TGTGCCAGCAGCTTGGAGGGACAGGGAGGCACCGGGGAGCTGTTTTTT
>TRBV19|.|.|TRBJ1-1
CASSMVGALEMNTEAFF
TGTGCCAGTAGTATGGTGGGGGCTTTGGAAATGAACACTGAAGCTTTCTTT
>TRBV21-1|.|medium-sized|TRBJ2-7
CASSTGYEQYF
TGTGCCAGCAGCACAGGGTACGAGCAGTACTTC
>TRBV5-1|TRBD1|.|TRBJ2-2
CASSLATGDSGELFF
TGCGCCAGCAGCTTGGCCACAGGGGATTCCGGGGAGCTGTTTTTT
>TRBV5-1|.|.|TRBJ2-1
CASSQDAGLEFF
TGCGCCAGCAGCCAGGACGCGGGTCTTGAGTTCTTC
>TRBV6-6|.|once|TRBJ2-4
CASPRDTKNIQYF
TGTGCCAGCCCACGGGACACCAAAAACATTCAGTACTTC
>TRBV4-1|TRBD2|.|TRBJ2-7
CASSQGWGAGRRSYEQYF
TGCGCCAGCAGCCAAGGCTGGGGAGCGGGAAGGAGGTCCTACGAGCAGTACTTC
>TRBV19|TRBD2|.|TRBJ2-3
CASSRGLASTDTQYF
TGTGCCAGTAGTAGAGGACTAGCGAGCACAGATACGCAGTATTTT
>TRBV19|.|.|TRBJ1-5
CASSIVGLSNQPQHF
TGTGCCAGTAGTATAGTTGGCCTTAGCAATCAGCCCCAGCATTTT
>TRBV9|TRBD1|few|TRBJ1-6
CASSMQGQGNSPLHF
TGTGCCAGCAGCATGCAGGGACAGGGGAATTCACCCCTCCACTTT
>TRBV19|TRBD1|.|TRBJ2-6
CASYPGGAGANVLTF
TGTGCCAGCTACCCAGGGGGCGCTGGGGCCAACGTCCTGACTTTC
>TRBV5-5|.|.|TRBJ1-2
CASSPGSLDARYGYTF
TGTGCCAGCAGCCCCGGGAGTCTTGACGCCCGCTATGGCTACACCTTC
>TRBV27|TRBD2|.|TRBJ2-3
CASSPWTSGSKDTQYF
TGTGCCAGCAGTCCATGGACTAGCGGGAGCAAAGATACGCAGTATTTT
>TRBV9|.|.|TRBJ2-1
CASSVDLNDEQFF
TGTGCCAGCAGCGTAGACTTGAATGATGAGCAGTTCTTC
>TRBV4-2|TRBD1|.|TRBJ2-2
CASSRRTGGTGELFF
TGTGCCAGCAGCCGACGGACAGGGGGCACCGGGGAGCTGTTTTTT
>TRBV7-3|TRBD2|few|TRBJ2-1
CASSLPSGVYNEQFF
TGTGCCAGCAGCCTACCTAGCGGCGTCTACAATGAGCAGTTCTTC
>TRBV28|.|.|TRBJ1-2
CASRKTARNYGYTF
TGTGCCAGCAGAAAGACAGCGCGCAACTATGGCTACACCTTC
>TRBV27|.|.|TRBJ1-1
CASSQRPNTEAFF
TGTGCCAGCAGTCAGCGACCGAACACTGAAGCTTTCTTT
>TRBV12-3/TRBV12-4|.|.|TRBJ1-1
CASTSGVKAFF
TGTGCCAGCACCTCAGGCGTGAAAGCTTTCTTT
>TRBV5-1|TRBD1|.|TRBJ1-4
CASSKGTGATNEKLFF
TGCGCCAGCAGCAAAGGGACAGGTGCAACTAATGAAAAACTGTTTTTT
>TRBV24-1|TRBD1|.|TRBJ2-1
CATTGGSYNEQFF
TGTGCCACCACAGGGGGCTCCTACAATGAGCAGTTCTTC
>TRBV19|TRBD1|.|TRBJ1-5
CASSTKQGNQPQHF
TGTGCCAGTAGTACGAAACAGGGGAATCAGCCCCAGCATTTT
>TRBV9|TRBD2|.|TRBJ2-3
CASSVGLAGGTDTQYF
TGTGCCAGCAGCGTCGGACTAGCGGGGGGAACAGATACGCAGTATTTT
>TRBV19|.|.|TRBJ2-2
CASHAGWAVPGELFF
TGTGCCAGTCACGCGGGGTGGGCGGTCCCCGGGGAGCTGTTTTTT
>TRBV5-1|.|.|TRBJ1-2
CASSLEWGGASGYTF
TGCGCCAGCAGCTTGGAATGGGGTGGGGCATCTGGCTACACCTTC